This T cell receptor beta chain was recorded in a study of blood T cell repertoires in COVID-19. On the study more broadly: Acute and convalescent COVID-19 samples came from the United States, Italy and Spain.

J was trimmed by 15 bases and V by 6 bases; bases with no gene match: 12. CDR1 is SGHDT, CDR2 YYEEEE, per germline. The CDR3 extends over 12 amino acids. Repertoires were generated with immunoSEQ multiplex PCR, while TCRdb's copy carries only in-frame clones and drops some. The sample includes about 140,000 clones, 70% to 85% seen only once; the top ten take less than 4.5%. Sequencing was done on a sample of peripheral blood. The sequence was collected from a man aged 55 to 70 with acute or convalescent COVID-19. The chain couples TRBV5-6 to TRBJ2-1, with TRBD1 matching over 7 bases. This CDR3 reads CASTFIRDRVFF. CDR3 coding DNA: TGTGCCAGCACCTTCATCCGCGACAGGGTGTTCTTC. Full variable domain (missing parts from reference TRBV5-6 and TRBJ2-1): DAGVTQSPTHLIKTRGQQVTLRCSPKSGHDTVSWYQQALGQGPQFIFQYYEEEERQRGNFPDRFSGHQFPNYSSELNVNALLLGDSALYLCASTFIRDRVFFGPGTRLTVL.